This is a list of T cell receptor beta chains from one sample in a study of blood T cell repertoires in COVID-19. Generated by immunoSEQ multiplex PCR, the TCRdb table keeps only in-frame clones and is missing some. The sample consists of under 130,000 clones, about 88% of them appearing once. The sample was peripheral blood. Receptors originate from a human donor in a cohort sampled during active COVID-19. Each CDR3 is given with its conserved first and last residue. D genes are given only for firm matches. Clone size, where shown, is once, few, many, or a class for clones that have expanded.

cdr3_aa | cdr3_nt | d_call | j_call | clone_size | v_call
CASSYTGWVQETQYF | TGTGCCAGCAGTTATACAGGATGGGTCCAAGAGACCCAGTACTTC | . | TRBJ2-5 | . | TRBV7-9
CASKSPGNTIYF | TGTGCCAGCAAGAGTCCTGGAAACACCATATATTTT | . | TRBJ1-3 | . | TRBV6-5
CASSTLPLGGSGNTIYF | TGTGCCAGCAGTACTCTACCCCTCGGGGGTTCTGGAAACACCATATATTTT | . | TRBJ1-3 | . | TRBV7-2
CASSFVSGTVRTGELFF | TGTGCCAGCAGCTTTGTTAGCGGGACGGTCCGAACCGGGGAGCTGTTTTTT | TRBD2 | TRBJ2-2 | . | TRBV11-2
CASSLSPDRSIGYTF | TGTGCCAGCAGTTTATCCCCGGACAGGAGCATAGGCTACACCTTC | TRBD1 | TRBJ1-2 | . | TRBV27
CATSVSGRFGGNEQFF | TGTGCCACCAGTGTTAGCGGGAGATTTGGCGGCAATGAGCAGTTCTTC | TRBD2 | TRBJ2-1 | few | TRBV24-1
CASSSEVSGTNEKLFF | TGTGCCAGCAGTTCAGAGGTGTCGGGGACTAATGAAAAACTGTTTTTT | . | TRBJ1-4 | . | TRBV28
CASSYSTAGANEQFF | TGTGCCAGCAGTTACTCGACTGCAGGGGCCAATGAGCAGTTCTTC | . | TRBJ2-1 | . | TRBV6-5
CASSVAGQGVSPLHF | TGTGCCAGCAGCGTAGCGGGACAGGGGGTATCACCCCTCCACTTT | TRBD1 | TRBJ1-6 | . | TRBV9
CASSLVQGADTQYF | TGTGCCAGCAGCTTAGTCCAGGGGGCAGATACGCAGTATTTT | TRBD1 | TRBJ2-3 | . | TRBV7-3
CASSLQGNYGYTF | TGTGCCAGCAGCTTACAGGGGAACTATGGCTACACCTTC | . | TRBJ1-2 | . | TRBV7-9
CASSISWTSGNEQYF | TGCGCCAGCAGCATATCTTGGACTAGCGGGAACGAGCAGTACTTC | TRBD2 | TRBJ2-7 | . | TRBV5-1
CASSRKGAALHF | TGTGCCAGCAGTCGAAAGGGAGCGGCCCTCCACTTT | . | TRBJ1-6 | once | TRBV2
CASSRGTGEGYGYTF | TGTGCCAGCAGCAGGGGGACAGGGGAAGGCTATGGCTACACCTTC | TRBD1 | TRBJ1-2 | once | TRBV6-5
CASSYGGQNQPQHF | TGTGCCAGCAGTTACGGCGGACAGAATCAGCCCCAGCATTTT | . | TRBJ1-5 | . | TRBV6-5
CASSLAPRQPGDTQYF | TGCGCCAGCAGCTTGGCCCCCCGACAACCCGGCGATACGCAGTATTTT | . | TRBJ2-3 | . | TRBV5-1
CASSWALGGGETQYF | TGTGCCAGCAGCTGGGCCTTAGGCGGGGGAGAGACCCAGTACTTC | TRBD2 | TRBJ2-5 | . | TRBV5-4
CASSYSRDSNQPQHF | TGTGCCAGCAGTTACTCGAGGGATAGCAATCAGCCCCAGCATTTT | . | TRBJ1-5 | . | TRBV6-5
CASSLAGTGGYTEAFF | TGCGCCAGCAGCTTGGCCGGGACAGGGGGCTACACTGAAGCTTTCTTT | TRBD1 | TRBJ1-1 | . | TRBV5-1
CASSPVVGGLLSGNTIYF | TGTGCCAGCAGCCCCGTTGTGGGAGGATTACTCTCTGGAAACACCATATATTTT | . | TRBJ1-3 | . | TRBV14
CASSFATGVLDTEAFF | TGTGCCAGCAGTTTCGCAACAGGGGTTTTGGACACTGAAGCTTTCTTT | TRBD1 | TRBJ1-1 | . | TRBV27
CASSKRTSGGAEETQYF | TGTGCCAGCAGCAAGAGGACTAGCGGGGGGGCGGAGGAGACCCAGTACTTC | TRBD2 | TRBJ2-5 | . | TRBV3-1/TRBV3-2
CASSLETSGGSDTQYF | TGCGCCAGCAGCTTGGAGACTAGCGGGGGATCCGATACGCAGTATTTT | TRBD2 | TRBJ2-3 | . | TRBV5-1
CASSAADRSSEAFF | TGTGCCAGCAGCGCAGCTGACAGGTCGTCCGAAGCTTTCTTT | . | TRBJ1-1 | . | TRBV9
CASSVGGRGQETQYF | TGTGCCAGCTCCGTCGGGGGTAGAGGTCAAGAGACCCAGTACTTC | . | TRBJ2-5 | once | TRBV18
CASSRDSATYEQYF | TGTGCCAGTAGCCGGGACAGCGCTACCTACGAGCAGTACTTC | TRBD1 | TRBJ2-7 | . | TRBV19
CASSYGQGPHYEQYF | TGTGCCAGCAGTTACGGTCAGGGCCCACACTACGAGCAGTACTTC | . | TRBJ2-7 | . | TRBV6-2/TRBV6-3
CASSFYRDSGNTIYF | TGTGCCAGCAGCTTCTACAGGGACTCTGGAAACACCATATATTTT | . | TRBJ1-3 | once | TRBV11-1
CASRRRGGTGELFF | TGTGCCAGCAGACGTAGAGGGGGCACCGGGGAGCTGTTTTTT | . | TRBJ2-2 | . | TRBV5-4
CASSPQTGLANYGYTF | TGTGCCAGCAGCCCTCAGACAGGCTTAGCTAACTATGGCTACACCTTC | . | TRBJ1-2 | . | TRBV9
CASSVPRSVDSYNEQFF | TGTGCCAGCAGCGTCCCCCGAAGCGTGGACTCCTACAATGAGCAGTTCTTC | . | TRBJ2-1 | once | TRBV9
CASRDSPAANQPQHF | TGCGCCAGCAGGGACTCTCCGGCGGCCAATCAGCCCCAGCATTTT | . | TRBJ1-5 | . | TRBV5-1
CATSRLAGTYEQYF | TGTGCCACCAGCCGATTAGCGGGAACCTACGAGCAGTACTTC | TRBD2 | TRBJ2-7 | . | TRBV28
CASSSRTSGAQETQYF | TGTGCCAGCAGTTCTAGGACTAGCGGGGCCCAAGAGACCCAGTACTTC | TRBD2 | TRBJ2-5 | . | TRBV11-1
CASSQIDGASGSTDTQYF | TGTGCCAGCAGCCAAATCGACGGAGCTAGCGGGAGCACAGATACGCAGTATTTT | TRBD2 | TRBJ2-3 | . | TRBV28
CASSQDRGHNEQYF | TGTGCCAGCTCGCAAGACAGGGGGCACAACGAGCAGTACTTC | TRBD1 | TRBJ2-7 | . | TRBV18
CASSPHRDSYNEQFF | TGTGCCAGTAGTCCTCACCGGGACTCCTACAATGAGCAGTTCTTC | . | TRBJ2-1 | . | TRBV19
CASSQSNRGDEQYF | TGCGCCAGCAGCCAGTCGAACAGGGGGGACGAGCAGTACTTC | TRBD1 | TRBJ2-7 | . | TRBV4-1
CSASAWTRYNEQFF | TGCAGTGCTAGTGCCTGGACACGGTACAATGAGCAGTTCTTC | . | TRBJ2-1 | . | TRBV20-1
CASSLSFSGLGNTIYF | TGTGCCAGCAGCTTATCGTTTTCAGGACTTGGAAACACCATATATTTT | . | TRBJ1-3 | few | TRBV7-9
CASSVEGEKLFF | TGTGCCAGCAGTGTCGAGGGCGAAAAACTGTTTTTT | . | TRBJ1-4 | . | TRBV6-6
CASSRTLGNTEAFF | TGTGCCAGCAGCAGGACTTTAGGGAACACTGAAGCTTTCTTT | . | TRBJ1-1 | once | TRBV5-4
CASSRDWDTLYEQYF | TGTGCCAGCAGCCGAGATTGGGACACCCTCTACGAGCAGTACTTC | . | TRBJ2-7 | . | TRBV5-6
CASGTGVTGELFF | TGTGCCAGCGGGACGGGGGTCACCGGGGAGCTGTTTTTT | . | TRBJ2-2 | few | TRBV7-8
CASSIPGGPYGYTF | TGTGCCAGTAGTATCCCCGGCGGGCCCTATGGCTACACCTTC | . | TRBJ1-2 | . | TRBV19
CAISENPGLAASTDTQYF | TGTGCCATCAGTGAGAACCCGGGACTAGCGGCTAGCACAGATACGCAGTATTTT | TRBD2 | TRBJ2-3 | . | TRBV10-3
CASSAPGSSGRSHEQFF | TGTGCCAGCAGCGCCCCTGGTAGTAGCGGGAGATCCCATGAGCAGTTCTTC | TRBD2 | TRBJ2-1 | . | TRBV9
CASSPLAGVQETQYF | TGTGCCAGTAGCCCACTAGCGGGGGTACAAGAGACCCAGTACTTC | TRBD2 | TRBJ2-5 | . | TRBV19
CASSLGGQETQYF | TGTGCCAGCAGTTTGGGGGGTCAAGAGACCCAGTACTTC | . | TRBJ2-5 | . | TRBV28
CASSSVAVREQFF | TGTGCCAGTAGTTCGGTAGCGGTCAGGGAGCAGTTCTTC | . | TRBJ2-1 | . | TRBV19
CASSLLAGVYNEQFF | TGTGCCAGCAGTTTACTGGCAGGGGTCTACAATGAGCAGTTCTTC | . | TRBJ2-1 | few | TRBV28
CASSSFPRGGETQYF | TGTGCCAGCAGCTCCTTCCCCAGGGGTGGAGAGACCCAGTACTTC | . | TRBJ2-5 | . | TRBV7-2
CASSFGGWTEAFF | TGTGCCAGCAGCTTCGGGGGTTGGACTGAAGCTTTCTTT | . | TRBJ1-1 | . | TRBV11-2
CASSLAGDSNEQFF | TGTGCCAGCAGCCTAGCGGGGGATTCAAATGAGCAGTTCTTC | TRBD2 | TRBJ2-1 | . | TRBV28
CASSLGRGQVVNTEAFF | TGCGCCAGCAGCTTGGGGAGGGGGCAAGTAGTGAACACTGAAGCTTTCTTT | TRBD1 | TRBJ1-1 | once | TRBV5-1